This TCR beta chain was retrieved from a study of cytomegalovirus exposure and HLA in healthy donors. The CDR3 spans 17 residues. Germline CDR1 and CDR2: SEHNR and FQNEAQ (reference sequence). Trimming at V came to 5 bases and at J to 3 bases, leaving 15 bases not matched to a gene. Primers: 60 Vbeta forward and 13 Jbeta reverse. The assay was immunoSEQ multiplex PCR, and TCRdb's table has in-frame clones only and misses some. The sample lists about 210,000 clones, roughly nine tenths occurring once. The origin of this receptor is a boy aged 2 to 9 in good health and CMV-seronegative. V and J are TRBV7-9 and TRBJ1-1; 7 bases align to TRBD1. The sample taken for sequencing was PBMCs. As DNA, the CDR3 is TGTGCCAGCAGCCCCCCCCTCGCGCCAGGGGGGTACACTGAAGCTTTCTTT. Residues: CASSPPLAPGGYTEAFF.